Listed below are T cell receptor beta chains from one sample, sequenced in a study of blood T cell repertoires in COVID-19. Generated by immunoSEQ multiplex PCR, the TCRdb table keeps only in-frame clones and is missing some. The table lists almost 350,000 clones, roughly 90% of them singletons. Sequenced: peripheral blood. These receptors all stem from a woman aged 60-70 years with COVID-19, enrolled during active disease. CDR3s include the opening cysteine and the closing phenylalanine or tryptophan. A D gene is named only where the DNA matches it firmly. Clone sizes are given selectively: once, few, many, or a class where the clone is expanded.

abundance: .
d_gene: TRBD2
v_gene: TRBV4-2
j_gene: TRBJ2-7
CDR3aa: CASSQVPGTMVYEQYF
CDR3nt: TGTGCCAGCAGCCAAGTCCCCGGGACTATGGTCTACGAGCAGTACTTC

abundance: .
d_gene: .
v_gene: TRBV29-1
j_gene: TRBJ1-2
CDR3aa: CSVEDRRGDGYTF
CDR3nt: TGCAGCGTTGAAGATCGGAGGGGAGATGGCTACACCTTC

abundance: .
d_gene: TRBD1
v_gene: TRBV19
j_gene: TRBJ2-2
CDR3aa: CASSIRQGAGELFF
CDR3nt: TGTGCCAGTAGTATCAGACAGGGGGCCGGGGAGCTGTTTTTT

abundance: .
d_gene: TRBD2
v_gene: TRBV4-2
j_gene: TRBJ2-4
CDR3aa: CASSLALAGDPQNIQYF
CDR3nt: TGTGCCAGCAGCCTCGCCTTAGCGGGGGATCCCCAAAACATTCAGTACTTC

abundance: .
d_gene: TRBD2
v_gene: TRBV6-5
j_gene: TRBJ2-7
CDR3aa: CASRKGLAGGNEQYF
CDR3nt: TGTGCCAGCAGAAAGGGACTAGCGGGGGGGAACGAGCAGTACTTC

abundance: .
d_gene: .
v_gene: TRBV27
j_gene: TRBJ1-4
CDR3aa: CASSFNRVGEKLFF
CDR3nt: TGTGCCAGCAGTTTTAACAGGGTGGGAGAAAAACTGTTTTTT

abundance: .
d_gene: TRBD1
v_gene: TRBV15
j_gene: TRBJ2-2
CDR3aa: CATSREGQGTGELFF
CDR3nt: TGTGCCACCAGCAGGGAGGGACAGGGGACCGGGGAGCTGTTTTTT

abundance: .
d_gene: .
v_gene: TRBV7-8
j_gene: TRBJ1-5
CDR3aa: CASSLPRYSGNQPQHF
CDR3nt: TGTGCCAGCAGCCTACCCCGCTATTCGGGAAATCAGCCCCAGCATTTT

abundance: .
d_gene: TRBD1
v_gene: TRBV18
j_gene: TRBJ1-4
CDR3aa: CASSLPDRQNEKLFF
CDR3nt: TGTGCCAGCTCACTGCCGGACAGGCAAAATGAAAAACTGTTTTTT

abundance: .
d_gene: .
v_gene: TRBV5-1
j_gene: TRBJ1-4
CDR3aa: CASSLEATNEKLFF
CDR3nt: TGCGCCAGCAGCCTAGAAGCAACTAATGAAAAACTGTTTTTT

abundance: .
d_gene: .
v_gene: TRBV19
j_gene: TRBJ2-6
CDR3aa: CASSIVGAGANVLTF
CDR3nt: TGTGCCAGTAGTATAGTAGGGGCTGGGGCCAACGTCCTGACTTTC

abundance: .
d_gene: TRBD1
v_gene: TRBV4-1
j_gene: TRBJ2-1
CDR3aa: CASSQVVQGAYNEQFF
CDR3nt: TGCGCCAGCAGCCAAGTAGTCCAGGGGGCGTACAATGAGCAGTTCTTC

abundance: .
d_gene: .
v_gene: TRBV2
j_gene: TRBJ1-4
CDR3aa: CASSEGQSAEKLFF
CDR3nt: TGTGCCAGCAGTGAGGGGCAGTCCGCGGAAAAACTGTTTTTT

abundance: .
d_gene: TRBD1
v_gene: TRBV6-5
j_gene: TRBJ1-2
CDR3aa: CASRREGAGYGYTF
CDR3nt: TGTGCCAGCAGGCGGGAGGGGGCCGGGTATGGCTACACCTTC

abundance: once
d_gene: .
v_gene: TRBV20-1
j_gene: TRBJ2-1
CDR3aa: CSAENGRVQFF
CDR3nt: TGCAGTGCCGAGAACGGGCGGGTGCAGTTCTTC

abundance: .
d_gene: TRBD1
v_gene: TRBV19
j_gene: TRBJ1-2
CDR3aa: CASRATGGYGYTF
CDR3nt: TGTGCCAGTAGGGCCACAGGGGGTTATGGCTACACCTTC

abundance: .
d_gene: .
v_gene: TRBV27
j_gene: TRBJ1-5
CDR3aa: CASSLLPLRGNQPQHF
CDR3nt: TGTGCCAGCAGTTTATTGCCCCTGCGGGGAAATCAGCCCCAGCATTTT

abundance: .
d_gene: TRBD2
v_gene: TRBV27
j_gene: TRBJ2-3
CDR3aa: CASSLLASGGYTDTQYF
CDR3nt: TGTGCCAGCAGTTTACTGGCTAGCGGGGGTTACACAGATACGCAGTATTTT

abundance: .
d_gene: .
v_gene: TRBV7-9
j_gene: TRBJ1-1
CDR3aa: CASSSYEGNTEAFF
CDR3nt: TGTGCCAGCAGCAGCTATGAGGGGAACACTGAAGCTTTCTTT

abundance: .
d_gene: TRBD1
v_gene: TRBV7-9
j_gene: TRBJ1-2
CDR3aa: CASSPTGGNGYTF
CDR3nt: TGTGCCAGCAGCCCAACAGGGGGAAACGGCTACACCTTC

abundance: .
d_gene: .
v_gene: TRBV11-2
j_gene: TRBJ1-2
CDR3aa: CASSTPGEGRYGYTF
CDR3nt: TGTGCCAGCAGCACCCCAGGGGAGGGACGCTATGGCTACACCTTC

abundance: once
d_gene: .
v_gene: TRBV6-5
j_gene: TRBJ1-2
CDR3aa: CASISLGAGGYTF
CDR3nt: TGTGCCAGCATCTCCCTTGGGGCAGGGGGCTACACCTTC

abundance: once
d_gene: TRBD1
v_gene: TRBV4-1
j_gene: TRBJ2-1
CDR3aa: CASSTNRGGSYNEQFF
CDR3nt: TGCGCCAGCAGCACAAACAGGGGTGGATCCTACAATGAGCAGTTCTTC

abundance: .
d_gene: .
v_gene: TRBV11-2
j_gene: TRBJ2-2
CDR3aa: CASSLVDRGKRSTGELFF
CDR3nt: TGTGCCAGCAGCTTAGTTGACCGGGGAAAGAGGAGCACCGGGGAGCTGTTTTTT

abundance: .
d_gene: .
v_gene: TRBV9
j_gene: TRBJ2-2
CDR3aa: CASSVRYGVNTGELFF
CDR3nt: TGTGCCAGCAGCGTCCGTTACGGAGTGAACACCGGGGAGCTGTTTTTT

abundance: .
d_gene: TRBD2
v_gene: TRBV18
j_gene: TRBJ2-5
CDR3aa: CASSRFDSGGAMETQYF
CDR3nt: TGTGCCAGCTCACGTTTTGACAGCGGGGGGGCCATGGAGACCCAGTACTTC

abundance: .
d_gene: TRBD2
v_gene: TRBV6-5
j_gene: TRBJ2-7
CDR3aa: CASSYLAGDAYEQYF
CDR3nt: TGTGCCAGCAGTTACTTAGCGGGGGACGCTTACGAGCAGTACTTC

abundance: .
d_gene: .
v_gene: TRBV4-2
j_gene: TRBJ2-2
CDR3aa: CASSQEGTSITGELFF
CDR3nt: TGTGCCAGCAGCCAAGAAGGGACAAGCATCACCGGGGAGCTGTTTTTT

abundance: .
d_gene: TRBD2
v_gene: TRBV7-6
j_gene: TRBJ2-1
CDR3aa: CASSLASGVENEQFF
CDR3nt: TGTGCCAGCAGCTTGGCTAGCGGGGTAGAGAATGAGCAGTTCTTC

abundance: .
d_gene: .
v_gene: TRBV3-1/TRBV3-2
j_gene: TRBJ2-1
CDR3aa: CASSQGALGYNEQFF
CDR3nt: TGTGCCAGCAGCCAAGGGGCCTTGGGCTACAATGAGCAGTTCTTC

abundance: .
d_gene: TRBD1
v_gene: TRBV18
j_gene: TRBJ2-3
CDR3aa: CASSHKQDRAGDTQYF
CDR3nt: TGTGCCAGCTCCCATAAACAGGACAGGGCCGGAGATACGCAGTATTTT

abundance: .
d_gene: .
v_gene: TRBV3-1/TRBV3-2
j_gene: TRBJ1-1
CDR3aa: CASSQGTSNTEAFF
CDR3nt: TGTGCCAGCAGCCAAGGGACATCTAACACTGAAGCTTTCTTT

abundance: .
d_gene: TRBD2
v_gene: TRBV6-5
j_gene: TRBJ2-1
CDR3aa: CASSYSRGVNEQFF
CDR3nt: TGTGCCAGCAGTTACTCGCGGGGGGTAAATGAGCAGTTCTTC

abundance: .
d_gene: TRBD1
v_gene: TRBV19
j_gene: TRBJ1-2
CDR3aa: CASSIGTGNYGYTF
CDR3nt: TGTGCCAGTAGTATAGGGACAGGGAACTATGGCTACACCTTC

abundance: .
d_gene: TRBD2
v_gene: TRBV10-3
j_gene: TRBJ2-7
CDR3aa: CAISDGGSYEQYF
CDR3nt: TGTGCCATCAGTGACGGGGGGTCCTACGAGCAGTACTTC

abundance: .
d_gene: .
v_gene: TRBV6-5
j_gene: TRBJ1-2
CDR3aa: CASSYTAGGYTF
CDR3nt: TGTGCCAGCAGTTACACCGCGGGGGGCTACACCTTC

abundance: .
d_gene: TRBD1
v_gene: TRBV25-1
j_gene: TRBJ1-5
CDR3aa: CASSEGDRPLEPQHF
CDR3nt: TGTGCCAGCAGTGAAGGGGACAGACCCCTGGAGCCCCAGCATTTT

abundance: .
d_gene: TRBD2
v_gene: TRBV19
j_gene: TRBJ2-1
CDR3aa: CASSEFGRGSGSEQFF
CDR3nt: TGTGCCAGTAGTGAGTTTGGGCGGGGGTCTGGATCCGAGCAGTTCTTC

abundance: .
d_gene: .
v_gene: TRBV7-7
j_gene: TRBJ2-1
CDR3aa: CASSRTLTVPYNEQFF
CDR3nt: TGTGCCAGCAGCCGAACCCTGACTGTACCCTACAATGAGCAGTTCTTC

abundance: .
d_gene: TRBD1
v_gene: TRBV5-1
j_gene: TRBJ1-2
CDR3aa: CASSLVAGGTQDYGYTF
CDR3nt: TGCGCCAGCAGCTTGGTAGCAGGGGGTACCCAGGACTATGGCTACACCTTC

abundance: .
d_gene: .
v_gene: TRBV6-5
j_gene: TRBJ1-3
CDR3aa: CASGGQRGNTIYF
CDR3nt: TGTGCCAGCGGGGGCCAAAGGGGAAACACCATATATTTT

abundance: .
d_gene: TRBD1
v_gene: TRBV19
j_gene: TRBJ2-7
CDR3aa: CASSTDRVPYEQYF
CDR3nt: TGTGCCAGTAGTACGGACAGGGTGCCCTACGAGCAGTACTTC

abundance: .
d_gene: .
v_gene: TRBV3-1/TRBV3-2
j_gene: TRBJ1-5
CDR3aa: CASSQRGSNQPQHF
CDR3nt: TGTGCCAGCAGCCAACGGGGGAGCAATCAGCCCCAGCATTTT